Given below is one T cell receptor (beta chain) in context. The antigen remains undetermined. The data belong to a study of identifying expanded T cells in peripheral blood. Findings of the study overall: Two-week clone count variance significantly increased as total template count grew. About 1.2 clones differed between technical replicates, versus about 15 and 19 over time.

Germline V gene lookup returns CDR1 MNHNS and CDR2 SASEGT. V shed 7 bases and J shed 1 base, with 12 bases lying between them. The CDR3 runs 14 residues. Healthy donors had no documented immune events, such as infections, while sampled. Assay: immunoSEQ multiplex PCR; the TCRdb copy retains only in-frame clones and omits some. This sample has 65,000 to 95,000 clones; 84% occur once, and the top ten carry about 20%. The source is a person between 18 and 69 years old in good health. The chain links TRBV6-1 to TRBJ2-3; D remains unclear. Sequencing used blood. As DNA, the CDR3 is TGTGCCAGCACCCTAGGGCCTGGCACAGATACGCAGTATTTT. Protein sequence: CASTLGPGTDTQYF.